This T cell receptor (beta chain) is drawn from a study of beta chain features in type 1 diabetes. Study-wide results and caveats: Moderate but significant shortening of TCRB CDR3s was recorded in all four CD4+ subsets from Type 1 diabetes patients. There were fewer insertions and more deletions at the VDJ junctions of type 1 diabetes patients.

The CDR3 is made up of 15 amino acids. The junction had 7 bases not matched to a gene; V was cut back by 6 bases and J by 4 bases. Germline values: CDR1 SGHTA, CDR2 FQGNSA. Turning to this clone: Its antigen is undetermined.

The entirety of the isolated RNA underwent reverse transcription, so expressed TCRB transcripts were sequenced. Sequencing was performed with immunoSEQ multiplex PCR; in TCRdb, only in-frame clones are kept and a portion is missing. The profile covers 300,000 to 350,000 clones, with around 9.7% appearing a single time and about 1% taken by the ten largest. The chain recombines TRBV7-2 with TRBJ1-2; 11 nucleotides agree with TRBD1. Sample: central memory CD4+ T cells from blood. This receptor was obtained from a young man with type 1 diabetes. The CDR3 nucleotides are TGTGCCAGCAGTTCCGGGACAGGGGGATCCTATGGCTACACCTTC. This encodes CASSSGTGGSYGYTF.